Presented here are 16 T cell receptor beta chains from one specimen sequenced in a study of T cell changes during pregnancy in multiple sclerosis. Here immunoSEQ multiplex PCR was the method, and the copy in TCRdb shows in-frame clones only, minus some. The sample lists 35,000 to 40,000 clones, more than 75% seen once, with around 7.2% in the top ten. The specimen comprised CD8+ T cells from peripheral blood mononuclear cells, sampled in the third trimester of pregnancy. Receptor source: a female donor with multiple sclerosis, enrolled in a pregnancy study.

V is TRBV19 and J is TRBJ2-7, with 9 bases lining up with TRBD1. Trimming removed 5 bases from V and 2 bases from J; junction bases left unmatched: 4. The CDR3 has 14 residues. Germline V gene data show CDR1 as LNHDA and CDR2 as SQIVND (reference sequence). This CDR3 reads CASSPGTGPYEQYF. The CDR3 coding sequence is TGTGCCAGTAGTCCCGGGACAGGGCCCTACGAGCAGTACTTC.

The gene calls are TRBV27 and TRBJ1-1; no firm D call. The V gene's germline CDR1 is MNHEY and CDR2 SMNVEV (reference sequence). The V gene lost 3 bases and the J gene lost 3 bases, with 11 bases spanning the gap. The CDR3 has 14 amino acids. CDR3 amino acids: CASSLGRQYTEAFF. CDR3 DNA: TGTGCCAGCAGTTTGGGCAGGCAATACACTGAAGCTTTCTTT.

The V call is TRBV11-2, the J call TRBJ1-1; D is ambiguous. Per germline, CDR1 SGHAT and CDR2 FQNNGV. CDR3 size: 14 residues. Between the trimmed V and J ends, which lost 1 base and 5 bases, there was a span of 11 bases. CDR3 DNA sequence: TGTGCCAGCAGCTTAGCGGGTCCGGGGACTGAAGCTTTCTTT. The encoded protein is CASSLAGPGTEAFF.

V and J are TRBV19 and TRBJ2-7; D is unresolved. V was shortened by 3 bases and J by 6 bases, with 12 bases between the two germline ends. The CDR3 totals 13 residues. Germline-derived CDR1 and CDR2 are LNHDA and SQIVND (reference sequence). The CDR3 DNA reads TGTGCCAGTAGTATTAACACAGAAACCGAGCAGTACTTC. Its translation is CASSINTETEQYF.

The chain links TRBV28 to TRBJ2-3; TRBD1 might be the D (6 bases). With 2 bases removed from V and 6 bases from J, the gap between germline ends came to 24 bases. The germline gives CDR1 MDHEN, CDR2 SYDVKM. This CDR3 is 18 amino acids long. The DNA for the CDR3 is TGTGCCAGCAGTTTACCGACCCCCCGGGACACCACTGGCGATACGCAGTATTTT. Translated: CASSLPTPRDTTGDTQYF.

The chain recombines TRBV6-5 with TRBJ1-1; 8 nucleotides match TRBD1. The length of the CDR3 is 13 residues. Germline lookup yields CDR1 MNHEY and CDR2 SVGAGI. V gave up 3 bases and J gave up 7 bases; unmatched junction bases: 4. In DNA, the CDR3 is TGTGCCAGCAGTTATGCAGGGGGCGGTGAAGCTTTCTTT. Its translation: CASSYAGGGEAFF.

The chain joins TRBV9 to TRBJ1-5; D gene ambiguous. V lost 2 bases and J lost 5, with 14 bases in between. This CDR3 has 15 amino acids. CDR1 and CDR2 from the germline V gene are SGDLS and YYNGEE. This CDR3 is CASSVSPDWDQPQHF. The CDR3 DNA reads as TGTGCCAGCAGCGTCTCCCCCGACTGGGATCAGCCCCAGCATTTT.

The chain has TRBV9 and TRBJ2-7, with unresolved D. V was pared by 3 bases and J by 6 bases, with 19 bases between. From germline, CDR1 is SGDLS and CDR2 YYNGEE. There are 15 residues in the CDR3. The CDR3 spells CASSASPLGPLEQYF. The CDR3 region has the DNA TGTGCCAGCAGCGCCAGCCCTCTAGGCCCCCTCGAGCAGTACTTC.

Here the CDR3 DNA reads TGTGCCAGCAGTACCTACTCCGGGTCCTCCTCCTACGAGCAGTACTTC. Translating it yields CASSTYSGSSSYEQYF. V is TRBV28 and J is TRBJ2-7; D ambiguous. The germline gives CDR1 MDHEN, CDR2 SYDVKM. The CDR3 sequence is 16 residues long. Trimming stripped 5 bases from V and 0 bases from J, with 17 bases between.

The chain carries TRBV5-4 and TRBJ2-5, with 7 bases matching TRBD2. V lost 0 bases, J lost 6 bases, and 8 bases stayed unmatched. The V gene's germline CDR1 is SGHNT and CDR2 YYREEE (reference sequence). This CDR3 comprises 15 residues. The CDR3 DNA sequence: TGTGCCAGCAGCTTGGGCAGGGAGGGTAAGCAGACCCAGTACTTC. Its protein is CASSLGREGKQTQYF.

The chain couples TRBV27 to TRBJ1-6; 8 nucleotides line up with TRBD1. Germline loops: CDR1 MNHEY, CDR2 SMNVEV (reference sequence). After removal of 4 bases from V and 9 bases from J, the junction contained 5 bases not matched to a gene. This CDR3 region has 14 residues. The DNA of the CDR3 is TGTGCCAGCAGTTCAGGGGGCGAGATTTCACCCCTCCACTTT. It encodes CASSSGGEISPLHF.

There are a few counts of this clone. This rearrangement joins TRBV4-1 to TRBJ1-1; maybe TRBD1 (5 bases). The V end was cut by 4 bases, the J end by 9 bases, with 21 bases between. The CDR3 extends over 15 amino acids. Germline V gives CDR1 MGHRA, CDR2 YSYEKL. The CDR3 region has the DNA TGCGCCAGCAGCCCCTTGGCAGGGCAGATCAGACAAGCTTTCTTT. Protein: CASSPLAGQIRQAFF.

J is TRBJ1-2 and V is TRBV7-9; D ambiguous. Germline CDR1 SEHNR, CDR2 FQNEAQ (reference sequence). Trimming left V 5 bases short and J 4 bases short, with 20 bases between. The CDR3 runs 16 residues. The DNA for the CDR3 is TGTGCCAGCAGCCCGTCCACGGGGATGCGTCGCTATGGCTACACCTTC. As protein: CASSPSTGMRRYGYTF.

The V gene is TRBV28, the J gene TRBJ2-1; 9 bases line up with TRBD1. J lost 4 bases, V lost 4 bases, and 8 bases had no gene match. Germline CDR1 MDHEN, CDR2 SYDVKM. This CDR3 spans 16 amino acids. This CDR3 reads CASSSLQGAVYNEQFF. The CDR3 nucleotides read TGTGCCAGCAGTTCTTTACAGGGGGCGGTGTACAATGAGCAGTTCTTC.

The genes are TRBV7-9 and TRBJ1-2; possibly TRBD1 for D (6 bases). The CDR3 consists of 15 residues. The V gene lost 7 bases and the J gene lost 8 bases, with 23 bases spanning the gap. The V gene's germline CDR1 is SEHNR and CDR2 FQNEAQ (reference sequence). CDR3 DNA sequence: TGTGCCAGCAATGACAGGTCCCGTCTTGGTATGGGCTACACCTTC. This sequence encodes CASNDRSRLGMGYTF. Variable domain in full (rest from reference TRBV7-9 and TRBJ1-2): DTGVSQNPRHKITKRGQNVTFRCDPISEHNRLYWYRQTLGQGPEFLTYFQNEAQLEKSRLLSDRFSAERPKGSFSTLEIQRTEQGDSAMYLCASNDRSRLGMGYTFGSGTRLTVV.

This sequence joins TRBV4-3 and TRBJ2-2; D is unresolved. The germline V gene encodes CDR1 LGHNA and CDR2 YSLEER. Trimming removed 0 bases from V and 0 bases from J, with 14 bases in between. The CDR3 covers 18 residues. This CDR3 reads CASSQDRVWLTNTGELFF. CDR3 DNA sequence: TGCGCCAGCAGCCAAGATCGGGTTTGGCTAACGAACACCGGGGAGCTGTTTTTT.